This TCR beta chain was found in a study of molecular identifiers for immune sequencing clone quantification. Study observations and caveats: For highly expanded clones, sizes could be underestimated when identical TCR molecules share a barcode. Beyond 20 RNA copies, clones held over 98% of effector molecules, compared with under 1% in naive cells.

TCRdb analysed the PCR reads with MiXCR anew, one entry per CDR3 protein. This sample carries approximately 630,000 distinct CDR3 sequences, about 25% of them seen once, and the ten largest clones take 0.7% to 0.95%. As to this clonotype: The target antigen is unknown. A much larger clonotype is one base distant, so this may be a read error.

The CDR3 totals 15 residues. Germline-derived CDR1 and CDR2 are SGHVS and FNYEAQ. V lost 5 bases and J lost 5, with 18 bases in between. J is TRBJ2-5 and V is TRBV7-6; D is tentatively TRBD1 or TRBD2 (5 bases each). The sequence was obtained from a human donor in good health. Some libraries in this study had Jurkat cell RNA spiked in. Sequencing was done on a sample of naive CD8+ T cells from blood, with Jurkat cell RNA spiked in. This sample's subset: FACS-sorted CD8+CD4-CCR7+CD45RA+ naive T cells. The DNA for the CDR3 is TGTGCCAGCAGCCTATTCCAGCGAGGGGTGGAGACCCAGTACTTC. It encodes CASSLFQRGVETQYF.